Shown below are 3 T cell receptor beta chains from a single sample sequenced in a study of cytomegalovirus exposure and HLA in healthy donors. TCRdb's table, derived via immunoSEQ multiplex PCR, lists solely in-frame clones and lacks some. The sample carries approximately 150,000 clones, approximately 87% recorded once. The sequencing sample was made of PBMCs. The receptors originated from a woman aged 25-40 years in good health and CMV-seronegative.

Written as DNA, the CDR3 is TGCGCCAGCAGCCATATCGGCGTGGGGGCCACTGAAGCTTTCTTT. It is translated as CASSHIGVGATEAFF. V and J are TRBV4-1 and TRBJ1-1; perhaps TRBD1 as D (6 bases). Germline-derived CDR1 and CDR2 are MGHRA and YSYEKL. This CDR3 has 15 amino acids. V was clipped by 3 bases and J by 4 bases, with 15 bases between them.

CDR3 in amino acids: CASSKGQSLNYNEQFF. In DNA, the CDR3 is TGTGCCAGCAGTAAGGGACAGTCCCTAAACTACAATGAGCAGTTCTTC. The chain couples TRBV25-1 to TRBJ2-1, with 7 bases matching TRBD1. Trimming at V came to 5 bases and at J to 3 bases, leaving 10 bases not matched to a gene. CDR1 and CDR2 from the germline V gene are MGHDK and SYGVNS. This CDR3 region has 16 residues.

This chain links TRBV19 with TRBJ1-5; 12 nucleotides agree with TRBD1. From germline, CDR1 is LNHDA and CDR2 SQIVND (reference sequence). The length of the CDR3 is 14 residues. Trimming at V came to 6 bases and at J to 5 bases, leaving 2 bases not matched to a gene. CDR3 in amino acids: CASSGTGGDQPQHF. CDR3 nucleotides: TGTGCCAGTAGCGGGACAGGGGGCGATCAGCCCCAGCATTTT.